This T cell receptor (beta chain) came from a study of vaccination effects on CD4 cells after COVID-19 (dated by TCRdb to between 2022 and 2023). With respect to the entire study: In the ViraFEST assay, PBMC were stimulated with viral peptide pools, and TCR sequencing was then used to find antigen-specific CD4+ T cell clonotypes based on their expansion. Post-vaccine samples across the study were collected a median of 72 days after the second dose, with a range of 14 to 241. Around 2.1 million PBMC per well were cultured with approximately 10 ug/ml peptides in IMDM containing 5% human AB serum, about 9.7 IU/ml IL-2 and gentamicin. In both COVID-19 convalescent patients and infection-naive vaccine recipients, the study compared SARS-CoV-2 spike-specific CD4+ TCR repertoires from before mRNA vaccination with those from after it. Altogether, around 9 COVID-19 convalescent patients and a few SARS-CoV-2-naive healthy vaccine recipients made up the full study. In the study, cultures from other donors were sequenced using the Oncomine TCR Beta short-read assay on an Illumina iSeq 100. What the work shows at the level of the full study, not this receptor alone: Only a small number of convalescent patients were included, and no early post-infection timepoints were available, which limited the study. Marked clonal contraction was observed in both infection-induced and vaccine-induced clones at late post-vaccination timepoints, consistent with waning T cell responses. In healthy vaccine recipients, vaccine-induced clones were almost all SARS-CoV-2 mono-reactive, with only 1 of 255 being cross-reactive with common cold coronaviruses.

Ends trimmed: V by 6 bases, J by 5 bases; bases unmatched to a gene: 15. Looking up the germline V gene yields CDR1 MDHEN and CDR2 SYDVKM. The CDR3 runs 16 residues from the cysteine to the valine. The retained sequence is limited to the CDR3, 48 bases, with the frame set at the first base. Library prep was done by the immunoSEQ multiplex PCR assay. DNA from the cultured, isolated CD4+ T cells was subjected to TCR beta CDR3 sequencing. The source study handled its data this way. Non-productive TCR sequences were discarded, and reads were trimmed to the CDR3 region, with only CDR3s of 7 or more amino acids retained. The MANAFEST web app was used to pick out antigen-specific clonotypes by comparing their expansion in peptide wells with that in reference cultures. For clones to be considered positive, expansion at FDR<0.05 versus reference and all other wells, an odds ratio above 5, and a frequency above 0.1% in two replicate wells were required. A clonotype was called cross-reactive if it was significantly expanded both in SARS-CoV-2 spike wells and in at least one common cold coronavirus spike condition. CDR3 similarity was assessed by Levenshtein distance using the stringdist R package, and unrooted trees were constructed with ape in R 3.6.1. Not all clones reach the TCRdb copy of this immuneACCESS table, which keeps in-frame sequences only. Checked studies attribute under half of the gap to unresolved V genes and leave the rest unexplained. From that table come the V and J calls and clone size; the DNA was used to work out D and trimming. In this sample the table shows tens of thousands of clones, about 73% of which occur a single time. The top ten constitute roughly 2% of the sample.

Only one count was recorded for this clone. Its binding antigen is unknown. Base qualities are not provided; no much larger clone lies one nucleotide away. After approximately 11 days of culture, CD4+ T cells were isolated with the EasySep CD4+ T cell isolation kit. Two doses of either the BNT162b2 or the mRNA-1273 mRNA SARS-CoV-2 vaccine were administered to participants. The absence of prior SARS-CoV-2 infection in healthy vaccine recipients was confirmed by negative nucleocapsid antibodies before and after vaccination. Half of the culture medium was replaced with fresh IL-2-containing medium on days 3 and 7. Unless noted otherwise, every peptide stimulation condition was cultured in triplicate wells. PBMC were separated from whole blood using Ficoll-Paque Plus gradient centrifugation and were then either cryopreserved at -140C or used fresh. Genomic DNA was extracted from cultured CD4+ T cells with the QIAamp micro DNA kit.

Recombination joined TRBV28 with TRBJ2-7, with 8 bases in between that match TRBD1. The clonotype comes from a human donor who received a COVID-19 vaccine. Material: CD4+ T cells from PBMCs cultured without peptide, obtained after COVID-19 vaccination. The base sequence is TGTGCCAGCAGCCTTCACCCAGGGACAGGTGGCAACGAGCAGTACGTC. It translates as CASSLHPGTGGNEQYV.